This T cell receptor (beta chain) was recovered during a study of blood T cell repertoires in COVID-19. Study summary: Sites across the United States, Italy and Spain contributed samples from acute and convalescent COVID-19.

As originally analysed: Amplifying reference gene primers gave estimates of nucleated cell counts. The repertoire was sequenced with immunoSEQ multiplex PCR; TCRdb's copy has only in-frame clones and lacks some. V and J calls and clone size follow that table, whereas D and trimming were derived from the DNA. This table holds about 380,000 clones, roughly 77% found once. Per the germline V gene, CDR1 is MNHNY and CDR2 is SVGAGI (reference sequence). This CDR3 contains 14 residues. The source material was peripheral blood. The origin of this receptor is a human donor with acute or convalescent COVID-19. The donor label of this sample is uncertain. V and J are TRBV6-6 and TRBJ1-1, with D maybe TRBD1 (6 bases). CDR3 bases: TGTGCTACCACGGACAGCCTTACGAACACTGAAGCTTTCTTT. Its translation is CATTDSLTNTEAFF.